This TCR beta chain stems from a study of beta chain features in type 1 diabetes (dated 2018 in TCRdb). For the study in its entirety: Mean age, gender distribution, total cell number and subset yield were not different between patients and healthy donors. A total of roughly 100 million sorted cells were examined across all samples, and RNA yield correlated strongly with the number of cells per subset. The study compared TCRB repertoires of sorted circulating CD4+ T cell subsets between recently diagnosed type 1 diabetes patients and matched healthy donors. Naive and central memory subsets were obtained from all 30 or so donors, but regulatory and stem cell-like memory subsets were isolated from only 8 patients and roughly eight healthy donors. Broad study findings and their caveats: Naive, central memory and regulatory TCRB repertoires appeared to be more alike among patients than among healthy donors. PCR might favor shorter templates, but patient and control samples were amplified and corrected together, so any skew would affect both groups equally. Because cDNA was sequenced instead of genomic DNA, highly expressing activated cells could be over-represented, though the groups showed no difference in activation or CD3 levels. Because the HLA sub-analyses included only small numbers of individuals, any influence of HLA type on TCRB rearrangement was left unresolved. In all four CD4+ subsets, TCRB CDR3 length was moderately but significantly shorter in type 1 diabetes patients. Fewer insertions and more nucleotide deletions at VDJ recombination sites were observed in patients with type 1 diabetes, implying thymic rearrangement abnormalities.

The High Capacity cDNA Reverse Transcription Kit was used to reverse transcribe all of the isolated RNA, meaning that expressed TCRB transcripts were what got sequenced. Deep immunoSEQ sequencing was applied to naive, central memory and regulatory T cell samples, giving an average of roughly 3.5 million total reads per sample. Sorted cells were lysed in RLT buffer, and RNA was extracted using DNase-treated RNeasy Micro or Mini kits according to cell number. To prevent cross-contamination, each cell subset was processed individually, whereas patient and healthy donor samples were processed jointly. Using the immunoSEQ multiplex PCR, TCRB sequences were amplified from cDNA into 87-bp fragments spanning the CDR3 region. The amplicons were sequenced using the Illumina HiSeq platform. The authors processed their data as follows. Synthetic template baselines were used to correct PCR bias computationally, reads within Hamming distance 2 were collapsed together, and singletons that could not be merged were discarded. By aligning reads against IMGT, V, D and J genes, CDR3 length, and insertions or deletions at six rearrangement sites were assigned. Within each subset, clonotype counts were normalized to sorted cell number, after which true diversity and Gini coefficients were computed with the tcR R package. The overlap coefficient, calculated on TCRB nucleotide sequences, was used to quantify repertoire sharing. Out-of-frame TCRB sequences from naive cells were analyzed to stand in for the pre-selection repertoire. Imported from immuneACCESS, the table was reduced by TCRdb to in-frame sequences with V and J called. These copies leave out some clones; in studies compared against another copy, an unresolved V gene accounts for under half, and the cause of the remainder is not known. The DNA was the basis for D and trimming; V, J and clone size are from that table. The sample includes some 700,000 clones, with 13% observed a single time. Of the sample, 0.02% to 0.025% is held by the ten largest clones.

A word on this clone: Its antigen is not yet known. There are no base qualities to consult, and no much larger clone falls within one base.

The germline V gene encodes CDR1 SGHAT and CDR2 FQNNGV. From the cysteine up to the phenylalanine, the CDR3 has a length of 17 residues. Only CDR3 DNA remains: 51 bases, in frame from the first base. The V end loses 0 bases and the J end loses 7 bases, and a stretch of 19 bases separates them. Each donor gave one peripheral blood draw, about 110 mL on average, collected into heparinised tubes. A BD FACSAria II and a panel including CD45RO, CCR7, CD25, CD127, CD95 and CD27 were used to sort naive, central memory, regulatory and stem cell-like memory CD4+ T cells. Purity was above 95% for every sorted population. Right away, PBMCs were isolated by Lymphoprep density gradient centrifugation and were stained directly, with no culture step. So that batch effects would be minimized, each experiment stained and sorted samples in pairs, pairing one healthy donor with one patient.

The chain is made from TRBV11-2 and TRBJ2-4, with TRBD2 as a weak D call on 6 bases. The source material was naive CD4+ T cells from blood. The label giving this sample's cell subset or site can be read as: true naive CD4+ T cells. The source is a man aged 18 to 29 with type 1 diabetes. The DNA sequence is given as TGTGCCAGCAGCTTAGATATAGGGTACGGAGGGGTGAACATTCAGTACTTC. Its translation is CASSLDIGYGGVNIQYF. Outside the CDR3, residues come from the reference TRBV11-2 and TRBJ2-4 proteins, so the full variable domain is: EAGVAQSPRYKIIEKRQSVAFWCNPISGHATLYWYQQILGQGPKLLIQFQNNGVVDDSQLPKDRFSAERLKGVDSTLKIQPAKLEDSAVYLCASSLDIGYGGVNIQYFGAGTRLSVL.